This entry lists 28 T cell receptor beta chains sequenced from one sample in a study of prognosis after radiotherapy for stage I lung cancer. Using two-round multiplex PCR, the authors amplified TCR beta CDR3 from genomic DNA. Primers specific to each TRBV and TRBJ gene were used in first-round PCR. TCRdb analysed the multiplex PCR reads with MiXCR anew, one entry per CDR3 protein. The sample lists 10,000 to 15,000 distinct CDR3 sequences; around half were seen once. This specimen was PBMCs, taken before or after stereotactic body radiation therapy (not recorded which). These receptors were collected from a donor over 45 with non-small cell lung cancer.

The chain uses TRBV20-1 and TRBJ1-6; tentatively, D is TRBD1 (5 bases). CDR3 length: 14 residues. Looked up from germline, CDR1 is DFQATT and CDR2 is SNEGSKA (reference sequence). The V end lost 0 bases, the J end lost 5 bases, and 8 bases lay between the germline ends. The CDR3 is CSAREGRDNSPLHF. Written as DNA, the CDR3 is TGCAGTGCTAGAGAGGGGCGGGATAATTCACCCCTCCACTTT.

This clonotype was observed at least ten times. The genes are TRBV11-3 and TRBJ2-5; 7 bases align to TRBD1. From germline, CDR1 is SGHNT and CDR2 YENEEA. Trimming cost V 5 bases and J 0 bases; bases outside gene matches: 6. The CDR3 length is 15 residues. The CDR3 region is CASSPGQTNQETQYF. In DNA, the CDR3 is TGTGCCAGCAGCCCGGGACAGACGAACCAAGAGACCCAGTACTTC.

By proportion, this clonotype is medium-sized. The chain uses TRBV2 and TRBJ2-3; 7 bases match TRBD1. The junction had 3 bases not matched to a gene; V was cut back by 6 bases and J by 3 bases. This CDR3 has 13 residues. CDR1 and CDR2 (germline): SNHLY, FYNNEI. The CDR3 DNA follows: TGTGCCAGCAGGACAGGGTTGACAGATACGCAGTATTTT. Protein product: CASRTGLTDTQYF.

The chain carries TRBV19 and TRBJ2-7; perhaps TRBD2 as D (7 bases). The CDR3 is made up of 13 amino acids. The germline V gene has CDR1 LNHDA and CDR2 SQIVND (reference sequence). The germline V and J ends were trimmed by 3 bases and 4 bases, with 10 bases remaining between them. Here the CDR3 reads CASSIRGGYEQYF. CDR3 sequence (DNA): TGTGCCAGTAGTATTAGGGGGGGATACGAGCAGTACTTC. Complete variable domain (other parts from reference TRBV19 and TRBJ2-7): DGGITQSPKYLFRKEGQNVTLSCEQNLNHDAMYWYRQDPGQGLRLIYYSQIVNDFQKGDIAEGYSVSREKKESFPLTVTSAQKNPTAFYLCASSIRGGYEQYFGPGTRLTVT.

This clonotype was detected ten times or more. The V gene is TRBV18, the J gene TRBJ2-5, with 11 bases fitting TRBD2. Germline trimming cut 5 bases from V and 1 base from J; bases unmatched to any gene: 3. Germline V gene sequence: CDR1 KGHSH, CDR2 LQKENI. This CDR3 region has 15 residues. The CDR3: CASSWTSGRQETQYF. The CDR3, as DNA: TGTGCCAGCTCATGGACTAGCGGGCGCCAAGAGACCCAGTACTTC. Variable domain in full (rest from reference TRBV18 and TRBJ2-5): NAGVMQNPRHLVRRRGQEARLRCSPMKGHSHVYWYRQLPEEGLKFMVYLQKENIIDESGMPKERFSAEFPKEGPSILRIQQVVRGDSAAYFCASSWTSGRQETQYFGPGTRLLVL.

The V call is TRBV13, the J call TRBJ1-4; a possible D gene is TRBD1 (6 bases). The CDR3 covers 14 residues. Trimming took off 6 bases at V and 4 bases at J, with 12 bases between the two ends. Looked up from germline, CDR1 is PRHDT and CDR2 is FYEKMQ (reference sequence). The CDR3 coding sequence is TGTGCCAGCAGTTCACAGGGAGTTAATGAAAAACTGTTTTTT. Amino acids: CASSSQGVNEKLFF.

Judged by abundance, this clonotype is medium-sized. The rearrangement links TRBV19 to TRBJ1-5; D is undetermined. CDR3 size: 9 residues. V was shortened by 9 bases and J by 9 bases, with 6 bases between the two germline ends. CDR1 and CDR2 (germline): LNHDA, SQIVND (reference sequence). The CDR3 protein is CASNTPQHF. In DNA, the CDR3 is TGTGCCAGCAATACGCCCCAGCATTTT.

This clonotype is medium-sized. The gene calls are TRBV18 and TRBJ2-1; D assignment may be TRBD1 or TRBD2 (5 bases each). This CDR3 comprises 13 residues. Germline assignment: CDR1 KGHSH and CDR2 LQKENI. V was cut by 5 bases and J by 10 bases, with 15 bases left in between. CDR3 loop: CASSKPQGGEQFF. In nucleotides, the CDR3 is TGTGCCAGCTCAAAACCCCAGGGCGGGGAGCAGTTCTTC.

The chain links TRBV6-1 to TRBJ2-7; 9 bases align to TRBD1. Germline V gene sequence: CDR1 MNHNS, CDR2 SASEGT. V lost 11 bases and J lost 3; bases outside the gene matches: 11. The CDR3 length is 14 residues. The CDR3 DNA reads TGTGCCGGCTTGGGACAGGGATCTATCTACGAGCAGTACTTC. This gives the protein CAGLGQGSIYEQYF.

By share, this clonotype counts as medium-sized (0.01 to 0.1%). The V gene is TRBV6-1, the J gene TRBJ1-5; maybe TRBD1 (5 bases). The CDR3 length is 13 residues. In germline, CDR1 is MNHNS, CDR2 SASEGT. The V and J ends lost 6 bases and 5 bases respectively, with 11 bases between them. The CDR3 DNA follows: TGTGCCAGCAGGGAGGGGACGCATCAGCCCCAGCATTTT. Its translation: CASREGTHQPQHF.

This clonotype occurred many times. The chain carries TRBV7-2 and TRBJ2-6, with 11 bases identical to TRBD2. The trim removed 5 bases at V and 1 base at J, leaving 10 bases unmatched. The CDR3 has 19 amino acids. The V gene's germline CDR1 is SGHTA and CDR2 FQGNSA. This CDR3 is CASSRSSGRARSGANVLTF. Here the CDR3 DNA reads TGTGCCAGCAGCCGCAGTAGCGGGAGGGCCAGGTCTGGGGCCAACGTCCTGACTTTC.

This clonotype is medium-sized. The chain recombines TRBV20-1 with TRBJ1-2, with TRBD1 as a possible D gene (5 bases). The CDR3 runs to 13 residues. Germline values: CDR1 DFQATT, CDR2 SNEGSKA (reference sequence). Trimming left V 3 bases short and J 6 bases short, with 14 bases between. Here the CDR3 DNA reads TGCAGTGCTAGGGTGACGGGACTTGATGGCTACACCTTC. Residues: CSARVTGLDGYTF.

The V and J genes are TRBV7-9 and TRBJ2-7; D might be TRBD1 or TRBD2, each matching 6 bases. The germline CDR1 and CDR2 sequences are SEHNR and FQNEAQ (reference sequence). Trimming shortened V by 5 bases and J by 4 bases, and 12 bases separated the two germline ends. The CDR3 has 13 residues. The CDR3 reads CASSPRDNYEQYF. CDR3 bases: TGTGCCAGCAGCCCGCGGGACAATTACGAGCAGTACTTC.

By sample fraction, this clonotype is medium-sized. V and J are TRBV28 and TRBJ2-2; no clear D gene. V lost 5 bases, J lost 2 bases, and 12 bases lay in between. The CDR3 spans 15 residues. Germline CDR1 is MDHEN and CDR2 is SYDVKM. The CDR3 nucleotides are TGTGCCAGCAGTCGAAGGATGGTCAACACCGGGGAGCTGTTTTTT. Its translation is CASSRRMVNTGELFF.

By share, this clonotype ranks as medium-sized. The chain uses TRBV28 and TRBJ1-5; 7 bases are a match to TRBD1. The ends lost 0 bases at V and 4 bases at J; junction bases unmatched: 12. CDR1 is MDHEN, CDR2 SYDVKM, per germline. CDR3 length equals 18 residues. As DNA, the CDR3 is TGTGCCAGCAGTTTATGGGCCAAACAGGGGCCGGGAAATCAGCCCCAGCATTTT. This translates into CASSLWAKQGPGNQPQHF.

This clonotype qualifies as medium-sized. This chain joins TRBV3-1 and TRBJ1-6, with a tentative D call TRBD1 (6 bases). This CDR3 is 14 amino acids long. V lost 4 bases and J lost 5, with 9 bases in between. Germline CDR1 LGHDT, CDR2 YNNKEL (reference sequence). The CDR3 DNA follows: TGTGCCAGCAGCCCCGGACAGAATAATTCACCCCTCCACTTT. It encodes CASSPGQNNSPLHF.

Details on this clonotype: Given a far larger clone just one base away, this is likely a sequencing read error. The genes are TRBV12-3 or TRBV12-4 and TRBJ2-7; 13 bases map to TRBD2. J was trimmed by 7 bases and V by 4 bases; bases with no gene match: 13. This CDR3 region has 17 residues. The CDR3 is CASSSPWTSGSNNEQYF. Here the CDR3 DNA reads TGTGCCAGCAGTTCACCCTGGACTAGCGGGAGTAACAATGAGCAGTACTTC.

Details on this clonotype: This may be a read error: a much more frequent sequence differs by one nucleotide. The chain has TRBV19 and TRBJ2-1; 13 bases are a match to TRBD2. The CDR3 consists of 13 residues. Germline V CDR1 and CDR2: LNHDA, SQIVND (reference sequence). Trimming removed 6 bases from V and 15 bases from J; junction bases left unmatched: 8. For the CDR3, the DNA is TGTGCCAGTAGCATCGGGACTAGCGGGACCTCGTTCTTC. It specifies CASSIGTSGTSFF.

This chain joins TRBV24-1 and TRBJ2-7; a weak D match, TRBD2 (5 bases). The germline gives CDR1 KGHDR, CDR2 SFDVKD. The length of the CDR3 is 14 residues. V gave up 4 bases and J gave up 8 bases, with 17 bases separating them. Written as DNA, the CDR3 is TGTGCCACCAGTGAGGGTGAACCCCCGGGGAAGCAGTACTTC. This codes for CATSEGEPPGKQYF.

About this clonotype: A far larger clone differs by one base, so this is likely a read error. The genes are TRBV6-8 and TRBJ1-3; tentative D call: TRBD1 (6 bases). The length of the CDR3 is 14 residues. The ends were cut back, 7 bases at V and 4 bases at J, with 14 bases in the middle. Germline V CDR1 and CDR2: MNHGY, SAAAGT. In DNA, the CDR3 is TGTGCCAGCATAGCACAGGGCTCGGGAAACACCATATATTTT. As protein: CASIAQGSGNTIYF.

The chain uses TRBV20-1 and TRBJ2-7; either TRBD1 or TRBD2 may fit D (5 bases each). Between the trimmed V and J ends, which lost 4 bases and 3 bases, there was a span of 16 bases. This CDR3 is 14 amino acids long. From germline, CDR1 is DFQATT and CDR2 SNEGSKA (reference sequence). The CDR3 DNA reads TGCAGTGCTATCCACGGGACGGGTTACTACGAGCAGTACTTC. This encodes CSAIHGTGYYEQYF.

This clonotype is medium-sized. The V gene is TRBV2, the J gene TRBJ1-3; D is ambiguous. Trimming removed 7 bases from V and 2 bases from J, with 15 bases in between. The CDR3 extends over 15 amino acids. The germline CDR1 and CDR2 sequences are SNHLY and FYNNEI. The DNA for the CDR3 is TGTGCCAGCAAGCTAGGAGGGAGAACTGGAAACACCATATATTTT. Translation: CASKLGGRTGNTIYF.

Sample share makes this clonotype medium-sized. The chain employs TRBV11-2 and TRBJ2-7; the match to TRBD2 covers 8 bases. Germline assignment: CDR1 SGHAT and CDR2 FQNNGV. V lost 1 base, J lost 4 bases, and 3 bases stayed unmatched. This CDR3 is 14 amino acids long. The CDR3 sequence: CASSLAGLGYEQYF. The CDR3 nucleotides are TGTGCCAGCAGCTTAGCGGGACTAGGGTACGAGCAGTACTTC.

This rearrangement joins TRBV6-1 to TRBJ2-1; the match to TRBD2 covers 7 bases. Looked up from germline, CDR1 is MNHNS and CDR2 is SASEGT. This CDR3 has 16 residues. V lost 5 bases and J lost 0; bases outside the gene matches: 7. DNA for the CDR3: TGTGCCAGCAGTAGAAGCGGGGCGAGCTCCTACAATGAGCAGTTCTTC. Translation: CASSRSGASSYNEQFF.

This clonotype came up many times. The chain links TRBV18 to TRBJ2-5, with 9 positions matching TRBD2. Trimming at V came to 4 bases and at J to 7 bases, leaving 10 bases not matched to a gene. CDR3 length equals 15 residues. In germline, CDR1 is KGHSH, CDR2 LQKENI. The CDR3 region is CASSQGTSTERTQYF. DNA for the CDR3: TGTGCCAGCTCACAAGGGACTAGCACGGAAAGGACCCAGTACTTC.

The J gene is TRBJ2-1, the V gene TRBV6-1, with D uncertain. In germline, CDR1 is MNHNS, CDR2 SASEGT. The CDR3 runs to 15 residues. Trimming took off 3 bases at V and 4 bases at J, with 13 bases between the two ends. CDR3 loop: CASSEGIGGYNEQFF. CDR3 coding DNA: TGTGCCAGCAGTGAGGGGATAGGTGGATACAATGAGCAGTTCTTC.

In its sample, this clonotype is medium-sized. The chain employs TRBV3-1 and TRBJ2-7, with 9 nucleotides matching TRBD1. The V gene end was trimmed by 1 base and the J gene end by 2 bases; junction bases not matched to a gene: 3. CDR3 length: 15 amino acids. The V gene's germline CDR1 is LGHDT and CDR2 YNNKEL (reference sequence). In DNA, the CDR3 is TGTGCCAGCAGCCAAGCCGGGACAGGGACCTACGAGCAGTACTTC. This gives the protein CASSQAGTGTYEQYF.

This sequence joins TRBV6-2 or TRBV6-3 and TRBJ2-6; D perhaps matches TRBD2 (5 bases). Between the trimmed V and J ends, which lost 6 bases and 9 bases, there was a span of 18 bases. The CDR3 extends over 15 amino acids. CDR1 is MNHEY and CDR2 is SVGEGT in the germline V gene. The CDR3 coding sequence is TGTGCCAGCAGGGAACTAGAGGCTGGTGACAACGTCCTGACTTTC. It is translated as CASRELEAGDNVLTF.